There are a few counts of the clone carrying this T cell receptor (beta chain). Researchers ran the PCR with 60 Vbeta and 13 Jbeta primers. Generated by immunoSEQ multiplex PCR, the TCRdb table keeps only in-frame clones and is missing some. The sample comprises 100,000 or so clones, roughly 80% of which are singletons, and roughly 4% rests with the top ten. The data originate from a study of cytomegalovirus exposure and HLA in healthy donors. V was clipped by 7 bases and J by 2 bases, with 11 bases between them. The germline V gene encodes CDR1 WNHNN and CDR2 SYGVQD (reference sequence). The CDR3 totals 13 residues.

The TCR sequence derives from a man aged 40-49 years in good health and CMV-seronegative. The specimen sequenced was PBMCs. The rearrangement uses TRBV10-1 and TRBJ2-5; D unresolved. The CDR3 nucleotides are TGCGCCAGCACCCCGAGCAGGCAAGAGACCCAGTACTTC. Amino acid sequence: CASTPSRQETQYF.